The clone carrying this T cell receptor (beta chain) appeared a single time. Generated by immunoSEQ multiplex PCR, the TCRdb table keeps only in-frame clones and is missing some. In the table there are 35,000 or so clones, around 89% of which are singletons. The V gene lost 3 bases and the J gene lost 8 bases, with 10 bases spanning the gap. Germline lookup yields CDR1 SGHDN and CDR2 FVKESK. There are 13 residues in the CDR3. The data were obtained in a study of T cell changes during pregnancy in multiple sclerosis. The rearrangement uses TRBV14 and TRBJ2-2; weak D call: TRBD1 (5 bases). The sample here was CD4+ T cells from peripheral blood mononuclear cells, taken in the first trimester of pregnancy. The TCR comes from a female donor with multiple sclerosis, enrolled in a pregnancy study. The CDR3 nucleotides read TGTGCCAGCAGCCAGTCGACAGAAGGGGAGCTGTTTTTT. The encoded protein is CASSQSTEGELFF. Full variable domain (remainder filled in from reference TRBV14 and TRBJ2-2): EAGVTQFPSHSVIEKGQTVTLRCDPISGHDNLYWYRRVMGKEIKFLLHFVKESKQDESGMPNNRFLAERTGGTYSTLKVQPAELEDSGVYFCASSQSTEGELFFGEGSRLTVL.